One sample yielded the 20 T cell receptor beta chains listed below, sequenced in a study of T cell changes during pregnancy in multiple sclerosis. TCRdb's copy holds only in-frame clones and misses some; the assay was immunoSEQ multiplex PCR. The data show 95,000 to 100,000 clones, 75% to 95% seen once. The specimen comprised peripheral blood, sampled in the second trimester of pregnancy. These receptors were collected from a female donor with multiple sclerosis, enrolled in a pregnancy study.

The chain joins TRBV7-2 to TRBJ1-1, with D possibly being TRBD1 (6 bases). CDR3 size: 13 residues. The germline V and J ends were trimmed by 2 bases and 9 bases, with 13 bases remaining between them. Germline V gene data show CDR1 as SGHTA and CDR2 as FQGNSA. CDR3 sequence: CASSLLQGKKAFF. The CDR3 DNA sequence: TGTGCCAGCAGCTTATTGCAGGGGAAAAAAGCTTTCTTT.

V and J are TRBV9 and TRBJ2-7; 9 bases match TRBD2. Unmatched junction bases numbered 8, after V lost 4 bases and J lost 0 bases. Germline V gives CDR1 SGDLS, CDR2 YYNGEE. The CDR3 has 16 amino acids. The CDR3 here is CASSPSGARSSYEQYF. The CDR3 nucleotides are TGTGCCAGCAGCCCTAGCGGGGCTAGGAGCTCCTACGAGCAGTACTTC.

The chain employs TRBV30 and TRBJ1-2; 8 nucleotides agree with TRBD1. The CDR3 spans 14 residues. The J segment lost 4 bases and the V segment lost 0 bases, leaving 4 bases of the junction unmatched. Per germline, CDR1 GTSNPN and CDR2 SVGIG (reference sequence). DNA for the CDR3: TGTGCCTGGAGTGTGGGACAGGAGGGCTATGGCTACACCTTC. Translated, it gives CAWSVGQEGYGYTF. The whole variable domain, filled in from reference TRBV30 and TRBJ1-2, reads SQTIHQWPATLVQPVGSPLSLECTVEGTSNPNLYWYRQAAGRGLQLLFYSVGIGQISSEVPQNLSASRPQDRQFILSSKKLLLSDSGFYLCAWSVGQEGYGYTFGSGTRLTVV.

The V call is TRBV2, the J call TRBJ2-7, with TRBD1 identical over 10 bases. Looked up from germline, CDR1 is SNHLY and CDR2 is FYNNEI. V gave up 5 bases and J gave up 8 bases; unmatched junction bases: 6. This CDR3 comprises 13 residues. The CDR3 DNA reads as TGTGCCAGCAGTCTGACAGGGGGCGAGAAGCAGTACTTC. It translates to CASSLTGGEKQYF.

This clone occurred a few times. The chain has TRBV6-6 and TRBJ1-5; 8 positions agree with TRBD1. Germline V CDR1 and CDR2: MNHNY, SVGAGI (reference sequence). The V segment lost 7 bases and the J segment 8 bases; nucleotides outside the gene matches: 16. The CDR3 contains 16 residues. CDR3 coding DNA: TGTGCCAGCAACTCCGGCAGGGGGCGGGGAGGTAAGCCCCAGCATTTT. It encodes CASNSGRGRGGKPQHF.

The rearrangement links TRBV27 to TRBJ1-1; D is uncertain. Per the germline V gene, CDR1 is MNHEY and CDR2 is SMNVEV (reference sequence). This CDR3 is 13 amino acids long. The germline V and J ends were trimmed by 5 bases and 4 bases, with 11 bases remaining between them. The CDR3 loop is CASSPGGRTEAFF. CDR3 nucleotide sequence: TGTGCCAGCAGTCCGGGAGGTCGCACTGAAGCTTTCTTT.

V is TRBV6-1 and J is TRBJ2-5; 11 positions agree with TRBD2. V shed 5 bases, J shed 6 bases, and the junction held 8 bases outside the gene matches. Per germline, CDR1 MNHNS and CDR2 SASEGT. The CDR3 is 15 residues long. The CDR3 DNA reads as TGTGCCAGCAGTATCACTAGCGGGAGTCCAAAGACCCAGTACTTC. It encodes CASSITSGSPKTQYF.

This clone was detected once. The V gene is TRBV19, the J gene TRBJ2-5, with unresolved D. This CDR3 region has 12 residues. V was trimmed by 0 bases and J by 5 bases, leaving 4 bases between them. CDR1 LNHDA and CDR2 SQIVND come from the germline V gene (reference sequence). CDR3: CASSIDSETQYF. CDR3 DNA: TGTGCCAGTAGTATAGATAGCGAGACCCAGTACTTC.

This sequence joins TRBV14 and TRBJ2-2; a weak D match, TRBD2 (6 bases). Germline V gene sequence: CDR1 SGHDN, CDR2 FVKESK. This CDR3 comprises 14 residues. V was clipped by 4 bases and J by 5 bases, with 11 bases between them. The CDR3 DNA sequence: TGTGCCAGCAGCCGGTTTCGGGGGACCGGGGAGCTGTTTTTT. This sequence encodes CASSRFRGTGELFF.

The rearrangement joins TRBV9 to TRBJ2-3, with 11 positions matching TRBD2. V gave up 3 bases and J gave up 5 bases; unmatched junction bases: 5. The length of the CDR3 is 15 residues. Germline lookup yields CDR1 SGDLS and CDR2 YYNGEE. CDR3 protein: CASSAGTSGQDTQYF. Written as DNA, the CDR3 is TGTGCCAGCAGCGCCGGGACTAGCGGTCAAGATACGCAGTATTTT.

The DNA for the CDR3 is TGTGCCAGTAGTAACCCTAGCGGAAGTTACAATGAGCAGTTCTTC. As protein: CASSNPSGSYNEQFF. The rearrangement links TRBV19 to TRBJ2-1; the match to TRBD2 covers 7 bases. The germline V gene encodes CDR1 LNHDA and CDR2 SQIVND (reference sequence). This CDR3 region has 15 residues. V was pared by 4 bases and J by 4 bases, with 7 bases of the junction left unmatched.

This clone came up once. The V and J genes are TRBV6-6 and TRBJ2-7, with 9 bases fitting TRBD1. J lost 6 bases, V lost 8 bases, and 8 bases had no gene match. Germline V CDR1 and CDR2: MNHNY, SVGAGI (reference sequence). The CDR3 extends over 13 amino acids. The CDR3 DNA reads TGTGCCAGCGGCGACAGGGGGGGTCGCGAGCAGTACTTC. This translates into CASGDRGGREQYF.

The rearrangement uses TRBV19 and TRBJ2-5; D not resolved. With 3 bases removed from V and 1 base from J, the gap between germline ends came to 9 bases. Germline loops: CDR1 LNHDA, CDR2 SQIVND (reference sequence). The CDR3 consists of 14 residues. The CDR3 DNA reads as TGTGCCAGTAGTATCATCCCATTCCAAGAGACCCAGTACTTC. Protein product: CASSIIPFQETQYF.

This chain joins TRBV5-5 and TRBJ2-7; 8 bases are a match to TRBD2. The V gene's germline CDR1 is SGHKS and CDR2 YYEKEE (reference sequence). The CDR3 is made up of 17 amino acids. After removal of 0 bases from V and 0 bases from J, the junction contained 8 bases not matched to a gene. In DNA, the CDR3 is TGTGCCAGCAGCTTGGAGCTCACTAGCGGCCACTCCTACGAGCAGTACTTC. Protein product: CASSLELTSGHSYEQYF.

The chain uses TRBV5-4 and TRBJ2-1, with 14 nucleotides matching TRBD2. The CDR3 has 16 residues. The V segment lost 0 bases and the J segment 7 bases; nucleotides outside the gene matches: 3. Germline CDR1 is SGHNT and CDR2 is YYREEE (reference sequence). CDR3 in DNA: TGTGCCAGCAGCTTGGAGGGACTAGCGGGAGCGAATGAGCAGTTCTTC. Translating gives CASSLEGLAGANEQFF.

V usage is TRBV29-1 and J usage is TRBJ2-7; 10 bases align to TRBD2. The V gene end was trimmed by 0 bases and the J gene end by 0 bases; junction bases not matched to a gene: 2. The CDR3 extends over 15 amino acids. Germline CDR1 is SQVTM and CDR2 is ANQGSEA. The CDR3 region is CSVEEAGGPSYEQYF. For the CDR3, the DNA is TGCAGCGTTGAAGAAGCGGGAGGGCCCTCCTACGAGCAGTACTTC.

The chain is built from TRBV6-1 and TRBJ2-3, with a possible D match to TRBD2 (7 bases). Between the trimmed V and J ends, which lost 2 bases and 4 bases, there was a span of 16 bases. This CDR3 spans 16 amino acids. Germline CDR1 MNHNS, CDR2 SASEGT. The CDR3 coding sequence is TGTGCCAGCAGTGAATCTAGCGGAGGGGGGGCAGATACGCAGTATTTT. Its protein product is CASSESSGGGADTQYF.

The V call is TRBV6-6, the J call TRBJ1-5, with D hard to call. Germline V CDR1 and CDR2: MNHNY, SVGAGI (reference sequence). The V end was cut by 8 bases, the J end by 6 bases, with 14 bases between. This CDR3 is built from 13 residues. The CDR3 region is CASLGGRSQPQHF. CDR3 nucleotide sequence: TGTGCCAGCTTAGGAGGGAGGTCTCAGCCCCAGCATTTT.

The chain recombines TRBV7-2 with TRBJ2-1; the match to TRBD1 covers 8 bases. This CDR3 is built from 14 residues. In germline, CDR1 is SGHTA, CDR2 FQGNSA. J lost 9 bases, V lost 5 bases, and 9 bases had no gene match. The CDR3 DNA reads TGTGCCAGCAGCGTGGGACAGGCCGGGGGTGAGCAGTTCTTC. This sequence encodes CASSVGQAGGEQFF.

This clone has just one count. This chain connects TRBV4-1 to TRBJ2-7; 10 bases map to TRBD2. After removal of 1 base from V and 3 bases from J, the junction contained 9 bases not matched to a gene. Germline V gene sequence: CDR1 MGHRA, CDR2 YSYEKL. CDR3 size: 17 residues. CDR3 DNA sequence: TGCGCCAGCAGCCAAGGGGTCGGGGCTAGCGGGAGCTACGAGCAGTACTTC. Translation: CASSQGVGASGSYEQYF.